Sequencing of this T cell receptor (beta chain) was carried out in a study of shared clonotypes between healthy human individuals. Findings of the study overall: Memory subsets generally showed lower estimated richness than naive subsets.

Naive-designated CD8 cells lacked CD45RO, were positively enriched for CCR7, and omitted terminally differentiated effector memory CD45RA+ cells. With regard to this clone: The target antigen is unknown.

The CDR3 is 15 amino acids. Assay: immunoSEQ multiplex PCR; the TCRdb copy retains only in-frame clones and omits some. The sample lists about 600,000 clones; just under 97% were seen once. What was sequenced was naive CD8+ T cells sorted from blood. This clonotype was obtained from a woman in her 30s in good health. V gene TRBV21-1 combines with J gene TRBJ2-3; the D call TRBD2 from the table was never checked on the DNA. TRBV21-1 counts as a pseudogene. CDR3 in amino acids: CASSKSRGRTDTQYF. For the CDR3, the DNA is TGTGCCAGCAGCAAGTCACGGGGAAGGACAGATACGCAGTATTTT.